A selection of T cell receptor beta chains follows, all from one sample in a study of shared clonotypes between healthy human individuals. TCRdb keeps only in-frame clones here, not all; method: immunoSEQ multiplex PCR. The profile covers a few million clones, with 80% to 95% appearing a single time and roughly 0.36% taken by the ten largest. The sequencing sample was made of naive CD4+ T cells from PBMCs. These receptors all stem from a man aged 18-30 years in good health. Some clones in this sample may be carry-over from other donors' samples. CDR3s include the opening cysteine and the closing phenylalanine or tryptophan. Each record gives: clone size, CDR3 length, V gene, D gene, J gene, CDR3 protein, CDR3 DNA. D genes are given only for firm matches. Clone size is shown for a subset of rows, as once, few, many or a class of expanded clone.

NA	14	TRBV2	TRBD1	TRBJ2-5	CASSSRDRGETQYF	TGTGCCAGCAGTTCCCGGGACAGGGGAGAGACCCAGTACTTC
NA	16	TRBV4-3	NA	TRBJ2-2	CASSQDPAPNGGELFF	TGCGCCAGCAGCCAAGATCCGGCACCTAATGGGGGGGAGCTGTTTTTT
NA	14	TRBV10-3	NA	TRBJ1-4	CAISAADSNEKLFF	TGTGCCATCAGCGCGGCTGACTCTAATGAAAAACTGTTTTTT
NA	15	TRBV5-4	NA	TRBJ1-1	CASSLEGLMNTEAFF	TGTGCCAGCAGCTTGGAAGGGCTGATGAACACTGAAGCTTTCTTT
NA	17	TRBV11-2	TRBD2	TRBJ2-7	CASSFLNIAGVSYEQYF	TGTGCCAGCAGCTTCCTGAACATAGCGGGAGTGTCCTACGAGCAGTACTTC
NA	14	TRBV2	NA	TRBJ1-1	CASIRGDLNTEAFF	TGTGCCAGCATAAGAGGGGACTTGAACACTGAAGCTTTCTTT
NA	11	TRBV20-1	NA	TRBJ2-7	CSASQGFGQYF	TGCAGTGCTTCACAGGGTTTTGGGCAGTACTTC
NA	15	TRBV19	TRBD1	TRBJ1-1	CASSIPGTGNTEAFF	TGTGCCAGTAGTATCCCCGGGACAGGGAACACTGAAGCTTTCTTT
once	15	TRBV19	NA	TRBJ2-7	CASSIAHSDGYEQYF	TGTGCCAGTAGTATAGCACACTCGGACGGCTACGAGCAGTACTTC
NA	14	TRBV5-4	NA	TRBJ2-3	CASSLGGATDTQYF	TGTGCCAGCAGCTTGGGGGGTGCCACAGATACGCAGTATTTT
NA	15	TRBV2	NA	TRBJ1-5	CASSGHDASNQPQHF	TGTGCCAGCAGCGGACACGACGCTAGCAATCAGCCCCAGCATTTT
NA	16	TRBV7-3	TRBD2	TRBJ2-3	CASSPQGSGFTDTQYF	TGTGCCAGCAGCCCCCAGGGTAGCGGGTTCACAGATACGCAGTATTTT
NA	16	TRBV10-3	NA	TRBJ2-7	CAISEGRGLTTYEQYF	TGTGCCATCAGTGAGGGGCGGGGGCTCACTACCTACGAGCAGTACTTC
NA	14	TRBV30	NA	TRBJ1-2	CAWRVQGSYYGYTF	TGTGCCTGGAGAGTTCAGGGTAGCTACTATGGCTACACCTTC
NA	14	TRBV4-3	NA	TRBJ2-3	CASSQDTAADTQYF	TGCGCCAGCAGCCAAGATACGGCTGCAGATACGCAGTATTTT
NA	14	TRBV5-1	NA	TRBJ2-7	CASSLQGLGLEQYF	TGCGCCAGCAGCCTACAGGGACTTGGACTGGAGCAGTACTTC
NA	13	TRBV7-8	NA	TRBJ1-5	CASSLSGTQPQHF	TGTGCCAGCAGCTTATCAGGGACTCAGCCCCAGCATTTT